This T cell receptor beta chain is from a study of lymphopenia after photon versus proton radiotherapy. Study conclusions and caveats: After lymphocyte nadir, photon-treated repertoires showed oligoclonal expansion, especially CD8+ Temra. Photon-treated patients lost naive T cells and TCR diversity; proton-treated stayed stable. Post-nadir TCR diversity decline inversely tracked overall survival among those who died. Only patients who died were analyzed for survival; proton advantage is unproven.

Sequencing was performed with immunoSEQ multiplex PCR; in TCRdb, only in-frame clones are kept and a portion is missing. The sample consists of 25,000 to 30,000 clones, roughly 90% of them appearing once. The germline CDR1 and CDR2 sequences are WSHSY and SAAADI. The CDR3 is 15 residues long. Between the trimmed V and J ends, which lost 6 bases and 8 bases, there was a span of 20 bases. To note about this clone: Its matching antigen is unknown.

The sample in question was peripheral blood, obtained from a patient treated with photon-based radiotherapy. The origin of this receptor is a man aged 50-59 years with gastric cancer. This sequence joins TRBV10-2 and TRBJ2-1; possibly TRBD2 for D (6 bases). The CDR3 is CASRAQTTSIDEQFF. The CDR3 DNA sequence: TGCGCCAGCAGGGCTCAAACGACTAGTATCGATGAGCAGTTCTTC.